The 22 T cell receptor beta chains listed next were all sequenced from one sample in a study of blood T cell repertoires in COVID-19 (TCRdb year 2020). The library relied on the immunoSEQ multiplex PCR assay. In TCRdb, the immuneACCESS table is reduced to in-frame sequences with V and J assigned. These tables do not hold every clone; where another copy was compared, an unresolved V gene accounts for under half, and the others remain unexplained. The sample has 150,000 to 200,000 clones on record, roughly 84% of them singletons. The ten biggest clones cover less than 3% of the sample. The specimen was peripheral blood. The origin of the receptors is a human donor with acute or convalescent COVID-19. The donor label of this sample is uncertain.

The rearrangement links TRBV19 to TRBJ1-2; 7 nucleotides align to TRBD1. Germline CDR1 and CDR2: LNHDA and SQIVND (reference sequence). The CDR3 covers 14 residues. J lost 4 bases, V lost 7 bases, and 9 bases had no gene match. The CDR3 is CASKIRTGAYGYTF. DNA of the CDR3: TGTGCCAGTAAAATCAGGACAGGCGCCTATGGCTACACCTTC.

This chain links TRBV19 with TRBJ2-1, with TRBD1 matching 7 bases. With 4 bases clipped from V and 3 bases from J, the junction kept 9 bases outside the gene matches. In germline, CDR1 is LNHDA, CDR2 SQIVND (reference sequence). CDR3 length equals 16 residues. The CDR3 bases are TGTGCCAGTAGTACCGCAGGACAGGTTAACTACAATGAGCAGTTCTTC. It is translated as CASSTAGQVNYNEQFF.

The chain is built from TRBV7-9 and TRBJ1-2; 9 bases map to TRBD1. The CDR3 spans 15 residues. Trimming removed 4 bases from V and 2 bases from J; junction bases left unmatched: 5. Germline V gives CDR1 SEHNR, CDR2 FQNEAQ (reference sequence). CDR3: CASSSWDRANYGYTF. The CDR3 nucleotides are TGTGCCAGCAGCTCGTGGGACAGGGCAAACTATGGCTACACCTTC.

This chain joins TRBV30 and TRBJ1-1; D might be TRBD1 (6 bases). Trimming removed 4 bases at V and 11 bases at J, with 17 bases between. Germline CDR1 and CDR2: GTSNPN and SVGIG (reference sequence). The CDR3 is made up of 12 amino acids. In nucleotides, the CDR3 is TGTGCCTGGATACCGCCGGGGGGGCAGGCTTTCTTT. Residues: CAWIPPGGQAFF.

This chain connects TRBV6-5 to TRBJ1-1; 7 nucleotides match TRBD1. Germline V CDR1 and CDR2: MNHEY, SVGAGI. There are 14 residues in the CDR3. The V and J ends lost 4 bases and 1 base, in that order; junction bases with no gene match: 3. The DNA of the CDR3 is TGTGCCAGCAGTTTAGAGGGGGCGAACACTGAAGCTTTCTTT. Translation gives CASSLEGANTEAFF.

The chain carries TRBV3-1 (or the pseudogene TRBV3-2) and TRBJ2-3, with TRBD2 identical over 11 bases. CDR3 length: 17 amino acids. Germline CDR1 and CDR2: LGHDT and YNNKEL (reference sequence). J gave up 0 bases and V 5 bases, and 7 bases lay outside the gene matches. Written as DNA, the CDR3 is TGTGCCAGCAGCGAAGTAGCTAGCGGGGGGAGCACAGATACGCAGTATTTT. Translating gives CASSEVASGGSTDTQYF.

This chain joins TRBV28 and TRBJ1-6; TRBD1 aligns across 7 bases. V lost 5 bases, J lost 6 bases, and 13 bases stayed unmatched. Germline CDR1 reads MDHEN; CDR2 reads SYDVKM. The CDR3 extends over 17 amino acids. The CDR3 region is CASSPLQGSTGNSPLHF. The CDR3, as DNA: TGTGCCAGCAGTCCATTACAGGGGTCAACTGGTAATTCACCCCTCCACTTT. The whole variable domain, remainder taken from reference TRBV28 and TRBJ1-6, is DVKVTQSSRYLVKRTGEKVFLECVQDMDHENMFWYRQDPGLGLRLIYFSYDVKMKEKGDIPEGYSVSREKKERFSLILESASTNQTSMYLCASSPLQGSTGNSPLHFGNGTRLTVT.

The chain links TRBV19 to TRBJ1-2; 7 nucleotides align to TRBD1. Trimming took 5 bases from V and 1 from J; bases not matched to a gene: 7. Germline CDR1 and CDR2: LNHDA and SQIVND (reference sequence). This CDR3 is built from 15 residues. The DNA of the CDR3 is TGTGCCAGTAGTCCCGGGACAGAACTTAACTATGGCTACACCTTC. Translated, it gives CASSPGTELNYGYTF.

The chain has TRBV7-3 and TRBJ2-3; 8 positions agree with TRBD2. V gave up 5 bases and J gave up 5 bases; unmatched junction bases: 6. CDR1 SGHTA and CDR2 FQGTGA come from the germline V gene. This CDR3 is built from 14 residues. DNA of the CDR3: TGTGCCAGCAGCCAGGGGCTAGCGGGAGATACGCAGTATTTT. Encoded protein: CASSQGLAGDTQYF.

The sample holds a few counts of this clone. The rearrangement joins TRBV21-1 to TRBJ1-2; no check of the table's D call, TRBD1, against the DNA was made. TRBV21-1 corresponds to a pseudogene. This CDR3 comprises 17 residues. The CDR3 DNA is TGTGCCAGCAGCAAACGGGTGCAGGGGGGAGTGGACTATGGCTACACCTTC. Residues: CASSKRVQGGVDYGYTF.

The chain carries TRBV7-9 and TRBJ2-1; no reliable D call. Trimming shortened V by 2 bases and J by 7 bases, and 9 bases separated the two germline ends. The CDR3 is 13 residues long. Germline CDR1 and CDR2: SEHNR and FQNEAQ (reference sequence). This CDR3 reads CASSLLRENEQFF. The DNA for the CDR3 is TGTGCCAGCAGCTTACTTAGAGAGAATGAGCAGTTCTTC.

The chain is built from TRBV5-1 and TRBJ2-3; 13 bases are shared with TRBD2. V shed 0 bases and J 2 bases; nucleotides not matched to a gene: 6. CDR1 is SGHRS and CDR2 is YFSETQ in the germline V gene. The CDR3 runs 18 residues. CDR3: CASSLALAGGKNTDTQYF. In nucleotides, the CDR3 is TGCGCCAGCAGCTTGGCACTAGCGGGGGGGAAAAACACAGATACGCAGTATTTT. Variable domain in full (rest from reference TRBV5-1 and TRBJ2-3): KAGVTQTPRYLIKTRGQQVTLSCSPISGHRSVSWYQQTPGQGLQFLFEYFSETQRNKGNFPGRFSGRQFSNSRSEMNVSTLELGDSALYLCASSLALAGGKNTDTQYFGPGTRLTVL.

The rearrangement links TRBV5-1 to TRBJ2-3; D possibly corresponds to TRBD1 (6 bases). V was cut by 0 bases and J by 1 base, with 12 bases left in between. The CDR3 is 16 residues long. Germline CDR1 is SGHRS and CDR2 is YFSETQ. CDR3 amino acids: CASSLAQGPGTDTQYF. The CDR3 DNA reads TGCGCCAGCAGCTTGGCCCAGGGGCCAGGCACAGATACGCAGTATTTT.

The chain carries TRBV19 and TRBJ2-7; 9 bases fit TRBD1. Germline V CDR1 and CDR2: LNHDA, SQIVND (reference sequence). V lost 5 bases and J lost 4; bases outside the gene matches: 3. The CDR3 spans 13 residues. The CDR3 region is CASSVTGGYEQYF. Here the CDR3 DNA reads TGTGCCAGTAGTGTGACAGGGGGGTACGAGCAGTACTTC. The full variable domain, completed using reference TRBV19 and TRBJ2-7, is DGGITQSPKYLFRKEGQNVTLSCEQNLNHDAMYWYRQDPGQGLRLIYYSQIVNDFQKGDIAEGYSVSREKKESFPLTVTSAQKNPTAFYLCASSVTGGYEQYFGPGTRLTVT.

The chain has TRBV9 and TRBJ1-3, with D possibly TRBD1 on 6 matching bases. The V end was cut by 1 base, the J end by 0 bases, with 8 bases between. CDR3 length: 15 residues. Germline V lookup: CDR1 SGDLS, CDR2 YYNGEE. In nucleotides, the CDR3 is TGTGCCAGCAGCGTACAGGGGAACTCTGGAAACACCATATATTTT. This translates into CASSVQGNSGNTIYF.

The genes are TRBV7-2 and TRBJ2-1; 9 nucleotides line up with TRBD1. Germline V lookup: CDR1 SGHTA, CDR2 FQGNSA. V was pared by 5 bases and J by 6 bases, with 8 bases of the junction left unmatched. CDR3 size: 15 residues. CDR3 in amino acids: CASSPGTGLGNEQFF. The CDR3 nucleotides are TGTGCCAGCAGCCCCGGGACAGGGCTCGGCAATGAGCAGTTCTTC.

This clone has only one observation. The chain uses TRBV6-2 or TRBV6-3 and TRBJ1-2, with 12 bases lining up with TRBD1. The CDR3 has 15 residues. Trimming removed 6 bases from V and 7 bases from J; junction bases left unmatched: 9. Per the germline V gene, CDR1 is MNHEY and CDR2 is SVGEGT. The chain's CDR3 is CASSSRDRGPAGYTF. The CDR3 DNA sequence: TGTGCCAGCAGCTCCCGGGACAGGGGGCCGGCTGGCTACACCTTC.

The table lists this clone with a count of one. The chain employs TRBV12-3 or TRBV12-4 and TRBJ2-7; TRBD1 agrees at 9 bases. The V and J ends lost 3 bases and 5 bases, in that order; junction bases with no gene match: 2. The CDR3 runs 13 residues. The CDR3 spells CASSLRQGDEQYF. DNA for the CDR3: TGTGCCAGCAGTTTGAGACAGGGGGACGAGCAGTACTTC.

CDR3 residues: CASSIGTGATNEKLFF. DNA of the CDR3: TGTGCCAGTAGTATCGGGACAGGGGCCACGAATGAAAAACTGTTTTTT. V usage is TRBV19 and J usage is TRBJ1-4; 10 bases agree with TRBD1. The CDR3 is 16 residues long. In germline, CDR1 is LNHDA, CDR2 SQIVND (reference sequence). The J segment lost 5 bases and the V segment lost 3 bases, leaving 6 bases of the junction unmatched.

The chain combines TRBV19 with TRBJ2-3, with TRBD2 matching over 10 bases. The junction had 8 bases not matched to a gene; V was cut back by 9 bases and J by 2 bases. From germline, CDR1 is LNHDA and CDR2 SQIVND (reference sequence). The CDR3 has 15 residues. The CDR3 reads CASFNSGGTTDTQYF. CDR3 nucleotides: TGTGCCAGCTTTAATAGCGGGGGGACCACAGATACGCAGTATTTT.

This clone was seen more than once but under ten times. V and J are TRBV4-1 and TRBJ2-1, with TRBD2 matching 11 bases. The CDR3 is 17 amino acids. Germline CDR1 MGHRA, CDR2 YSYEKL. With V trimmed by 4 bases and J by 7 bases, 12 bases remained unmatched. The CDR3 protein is CASSRGGLAALGNEQFF. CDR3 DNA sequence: TGCGCCAGCAGCCGTGGGGGACTAGCGGCCCTAGGGAATGAGCAGTTCTTC.

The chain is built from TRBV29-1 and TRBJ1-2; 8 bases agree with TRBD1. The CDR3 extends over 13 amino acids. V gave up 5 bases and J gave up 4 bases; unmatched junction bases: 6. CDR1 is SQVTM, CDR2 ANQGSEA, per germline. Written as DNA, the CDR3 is TGCAGCGTTCCCCAGGGGGCAGGCTATGGCTACACCTTC. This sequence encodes CSVPQGAGYGYTF.